The 8 T cell receptor beta chains in this list originate from one sample, sequenced in a study of T cell responses to AZD1222 COVID-19 vaccine. Sequenced by immunoSEQ multiplex PCR; TCRdb stores in-frame clones only, minus some. The table lists about 140,000 clones, 85% to 90% of them singletons. The sequences come from peripheral blood, collected 28 days after the second AZD1222 dose. These receptors originate from an adult who received the AZD1222 COVID-19 vaccine.

The chain joins TRBV28 to TRBJ1-3, with 7 bases fitting TRBD1. Per the germline V gene, CDR1 is MDHEN and CDR2 is SYDVKM. The CDR3 runs 15 residues. The V gene end was trimmed by 5 bases and the J gene end by 0 bases; junction bases not matched to a gene: 4. As DNA, the CDR3 is TGTGCCAGCAGTGGGGGACAGAGCTCTGGAAACACCATATATTTT. It specifies CASSGGQSSGNTIYF. The variable domain in full, with the rest retrieved from reference TRBV28 and TRBJ1-3, is DVKVTQSSRYLVKRTGEKVFLECVQDMDHENMFWYRQDPGLGLRLIYFSYDVKMKEKGDIPEGYSVSREKKERFSLILESASTNQTSMYLCASSGGQSSGNTIYFGEGSWLTVV.

The rearrangement joins TRBV10-3 to TRBJ2-2; the D gene could be TRBD1 or TRBD2 (6 bases each). CDR3 size: 15 residues. The V and J ends lost 6 bases and 7 bases respectively, with 18 bases between them. Germline V gene sequence: CDR1 ENHRY, CDR2 SYGVKD. The CDR3 DNA follows: TGTGCCATCAGCACCGGACTAACAGGGATCGGGGAGCTGTTTTTT. Its translation is CAISTGLTGIGELFF.

The V call is TRBV9, the J call TRBJ1-3, with D uncertain. The germline CDR1 and CDR2 sequences are SGDLS and YYNGEE. This CDR3 region has 14 residues. Trimming took 4 bases from V and 2 from J, leaving 10 bases between them. CDR3 residues: CASSPGGAGNTIYF. For the CDR3, the DNA is TGTGCCAGCAGCCCCGGAGGTGCTGGAAACACCATATATTTT.

The rearrangement joins TRBV30 to TRBJ1-4; 9 bases align to TRBD1. Germline V lookup: CDR1 GTSNPN, CDR2 SVGIG (reference sequence). V lost 5 bases and J lost 5; bases outside the gene matches: 6. The CDR3 is 14 residues long. This chain's CDR3 is CAWGSGTGNEKLFF. Here the CDR3 DNA reads TGTGCCTGGGGCTCCGGGACAGGGAATGAAAAACTGTTTTTT.

V and J are TRBV7-8 and TRBJ1-2; tentative D call: TRBD1 (5 bases). CDR3 size: 14 residues. V gave up 4 bases and J gave up 8 bases, with 17 bases separating them. Germline-derived CDR1 and CDR2 are SGHVS and FQNEAQ. The CDR3 region is CASSSQGELRGYTF. The CDR3 bases are TGTGCCAGCAGCTCCCAAGGGGAGTTACGGGGCTACACCTTC.

This chain connects TRBV2 to TRBJ2-5; TRBD1 matches 7 bases. The CDR3 is 15 residues long. Germline trimming cut 6 bases from V and 3 bases from J; bases unmatched to any gene: 10. Germline-derived CDR1 and CDR2 are SNHLY and FYNNEI. The CDR3 region is CASRRGPSAKETQYF. DNA of the CDR3: TGTGCCAGCAGGAGGGGGCCATCAGCGAAAGAGACCCAGTACTTC.

V gene TRBV10-3 combines with J gene TRBJ2-7; 12 bases fit TRBD2. CDR3 length equals 15 residues. Germline trimming cut 4 bases from V and 3 bases from J; bases unmatched to any gene: 4. Germline CDR1 and CDR2: ENHRY and SYGVKD. The DNA of the CDR3 is TGTGCCATCAGTGGACTAGCGGGAGTGAGCTACGAGCAGTACTTC. Translation gives CAISGLAGVSYEQYF.

This sequence joins TRBV28 and TRBJ1-2; D not certain. Germline V gene lookup returns CDR1 MDHEN and CDR2 SYDVKM. V was clipped by 8 bases and J by 2 bases, with 15 bases between them. The CDR3 loop spans 14 amino acids. CDR3 region: CASFPVAWNYGYTF. DNA for the CDR3: TGTGCCAGCTTTCCCGTGGCTTGGAACTATGGCTACACCTTC.